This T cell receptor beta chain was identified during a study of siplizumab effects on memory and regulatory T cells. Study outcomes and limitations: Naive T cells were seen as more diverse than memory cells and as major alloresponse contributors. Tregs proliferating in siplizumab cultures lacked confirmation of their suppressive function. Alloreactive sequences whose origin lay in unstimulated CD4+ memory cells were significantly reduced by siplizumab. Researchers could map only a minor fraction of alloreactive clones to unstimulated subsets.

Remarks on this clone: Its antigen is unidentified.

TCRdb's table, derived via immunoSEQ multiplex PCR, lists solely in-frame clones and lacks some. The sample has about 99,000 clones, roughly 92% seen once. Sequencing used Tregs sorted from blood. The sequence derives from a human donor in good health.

CDR3 nucleotides: TGTGCCATCAGTGACAGGGGCGGTGAGCAGTTCTTC. It translates to CAISDRGGEQFF. The chain couples TRBV10-3 to TRBJ2-1; D is possibly TRBD1 (6 bases). V was trimmed by 3 bases and J by 9 bases, leaving 9 bases between them. CDR1 and CDR2 (germline): ENHRY, SYGVKD. This CDR3 is built from 12 residues.